This entry lists 30 T cell receptor beta chains sequenced from one sample in a study of monozygotic twins with cystic fibrosis. The protocol was immunoSEQ multiplex PCR, while the TCRdb copy is restricted to in-frame clones and leaves out a portion. The sample lists just over 35,000 clones; around nine tenths were seen once. Sequenced material: blood. The receptors were gathered from a boy younger than 10 with cystic fibrosis.

The chain has TRBV9 and TRBJ2-7; D is unresolved. V gave up 0 bases and J gave up 6 bases, with 10 bases separating them. Germline values: CDR1 SGDLS, CDR2 YYNGEE. CDR3 size: 13 residues. CDR3 in amino acids: CASSVGYASEQYF. CDR3 DNA: TGTGCCAGCAGCGTAGGTTATGCCAGCGAGCAGTACTTC.

V usage is TRBV29-1 and J usage is TRBJ1-1; 11 positions agree with TRBD1. The CDR3 contains 15 residues. The V gene end was trimmed by 5 bases and the J gene end by 0 bases; junction bases not matched to a gene: 5. Germline loops: CDR1 SQVTM, CDR2 ANQGSEA. The CDR3 sequence is CSVFRTGGLNTEAFF. The CDR3 nucleotides read TGCAGCGTTTTCAGGACAGGGGGCTTGAACACTGAAGCTTTCTTT. Full variable domain (missing parts from reference TRBV29-1 and TRBJ1-1): SAVISQKPSRDICQRGTSLTIQCQVDSQVTMMFWYRQQPGQSLTLIATANQGSEATYESGFVIDKFPISRPNLTFSTLTVSNMSPEDSSIYLCSVFRTGGLNTEAFFGQGTRLTVV.

The chain is built from TRBV15 and TRBJ1-2; D is uncertain. The V gene lost 0 bases and the J gene lost 5 bases, with 10 bases spanning the gap. The CDR3 is 14 amino acids. Germline V lookup: CDR1 LNHNV, CDR2 YYDKDF (reference sequence). This CDR3 is CATSRDRKSYGYTF. CDR3 DNA sequence: TGTGCCACCAGCAGAGATCGGAAGTCTTATGGCTACACCTTC. The whole variable domain, remainder taken from reference TRBV15 and TRBJ1-2, is DAMVIQNPRYQVTQFGKPVTLSCSQTLNHNVMYWYQQKSSQAPKLLFHYYDKDFNNEADTPDNFQSRRPNTSFCFLDIRSPGLGDTAMYLCATSRDRKSYGYTFGSGTRLTVV.

The V gene is TRBV9, the J gene TRBJ1-3, with D perhaps TRBD1 (5 bases). The CDR3 spans 16 residues. Per germline, CDR1 SGDLS and CDR2 YYNGEE. The V end lost 0 bases, the J end lost 4 bases, and 14 bases lay between the germline ends. The CDR3 nucleotides read TGTGCCAGCAGCGTAGGGGACGGCCTGGGAGGAAACACCATATATTTT. It encodes CASSVGDGLGGNTIYF.

The chain carries TRBV14 and TRBJ2-7, with D unresolved. V was clipped by 0 bases and J by 1 base, with 13 bases between them. Per the germline V gene, CDR1 is SGHDN and CDR2 is FVKESK. The CDR3 is made up of 16 amino acids. CDR3 protein: CASSQDQARFSYEQYF. The CDR3 nucleotides read TGTGCCAGCAGCCAAGATCAGGCCAGGTTTTCCTACGAGCAGTACTTC.

The chain couples TRBV5-6 to TRBJ1-2; D call uncertain. This CDR3 spans 13 amino acids. Germline V gene lookup returns CDR1 SGHDT and CDR2 YYEEEE. The ends were cut back, 0 bases at V and 6 bases at J, with 9 bases in the middle. The CDR3: CASSLGHPNGYTF. In nucleotides, the CDR3 is TGTGCCAGCAGCTTGGGCCACCCCAATGGCTACACCTTC.

The V and J genes are TRBV19 and TRBJ1-1; 9 nucleotides agree with TRBD1. V was clipped by 5 bases and J by 5 bases; unmatched bases: 3. The CDR3 is 13 amino acids. CDR1 LNHDA and CDR2 SQIVND come from the germline V gene (reference sequence). CDR3 loop: CASSLQGATEAFF. The CDR3 DNA sequence: TGTGCCAGTAGTTTACAGGGGGCTACTGAAGCTTTCTTT.

The chain links TRBV18 to TRBJ2-2; 10 positions match TRBD1. The CDR3 is made up of 15 amino acids. Trimming took 6 bases from V and 3 from J; bases not matched to a gene: 4. Germline loops: CDR1 KGHSH, CDR2 LQKENI. The CDR3 DNA reads as TGTGCCAGCTCTTCCGGGACAGGGGACACCGGGGAGCTGTTTTTT. It specifies CASSSGTGDTGELFF.

This chain uses TRBV9 with TRBJ2-1; D gene uncertain. Germline values: CDR1 SGDLS, CDR2 YYNGEE. Deletions cut 3 bases from V and 6 bases from J, with 13 bases between. The CDR3 is made up of 14 amino acids. In nucleotides, the CDR3 is TGTGCCAGCAGCGCCCTTCAGGCCGTCAATGAGCAGTTCTTC. This encodes CASSALQAVNEQFF.

This chain links TRBV2 with TRBJ1-2; D remains ambiguous. Trimming took off 6 bases at V and 5 bases at J, with 13 bases between the two ends. Germline V gene sequence: CDR1 SNHLY, CDR2 FYNNEI. The CDR3 contains 13 residues. The CDR3 protein is CASRGGSAYGYTF. CDR3 coding DNA: TGTGCCAGCAGAGGCGGCAGCGCTTATGGCTACACCTTC.

In nucleotides, the CDR3 is TGTGCCAGCAGTTACGTTCAACCAACGAACTATGGCTACACCTTC. Translating it yields CASSYVQPTNYGYTF. The chain combines TRBV6-6 with TRBJ1-2, with D unclear. V was cut by 2 bases and J by 2 bases, with 12 bases left in between. This CDR3 has 15 amino acids. Germline CDR1 reads MNHNY; CDR2 reads SVGAGI (reference sequence).

V and J are TRBV5-1 and TRBJ2-4; D possibly uses TRBD1 or TRBD2 (5 bases each). The CDR3 runs to 14 residues. Germline V lookup: CDR1 SGHRS, CDR2 YFSETQ. V was pared by 10 bases and J by 0 bases, with 14 bases between. This CDR3 reads CALRDGLAKNIQYF. The CDR3 region has the DNA TGCGCCCTTAGGGACGGGCTAGCCAAAAACATTCAGTACTTC.

V gene TRBV6-6 combines with J gene TRBJ2-7; the match to TRBD2 covers 8 bases. The length of the CDR3 is 14 residues. Germline CDR1 and CDR2: MNHNY and SVGAGI (reference sequence). Trimming removed 5 bases from V and 3 bases from J; junction bases left unmatched: 6. This chain's CDR3 is CASSGTSFGYEQYF. In DNA, the CDR3 is TGTGCCAGCAGTGGGACTAGTTTCGGCTACGAGCAGTACTTC.

The gene calls are TRBV2 and TRBJ1-2; perhaps TRBD1 as D (5 bases). Trimming removed 1 base from V and 2 bases from J, with 8 bases in between. The germline CDR1 and CDR2 sequences are SNHLY and FYNNEI. This CDR3 has 14 residues. The CDR3 coding sequence is TGTGCCAGCAGTGAAGGGGGCTTGAACTATGGCTACACCTTC. Its translation: CASSEGGLNYGYTF.

This clone was detected once. The chain recombines TRBV7-9 with TRBJ2-1, with 7 bases identical to TRBD1. V gave up 4 bases and J gave up 0 bases; unmatched junction bases: 3. Germline V lookup: CDR1 SEHNR, CDR2 FQNEAQ (reference sequence). The CDR3 is 15 amino acids. This CDR3 reads CASSSTGDSYNEQFF. DNA of the CDR3: TGTGCCAGCAGCTCCACAGGGGACTCCTACAATGAGCAGTTCTTC.

The chain has TRBV9 and TRBJ2-3, with 11 bases identical to TRBD1. The CDR3 has 14 amino acids. CDR1 SGDLS and CDR2 YYNGEE come from the germline V gene. V shed 3 bases, J shed 5 bases, and the junction held 2 bases outside the gene matches. CDR3 in DNA: TGTGCCAGCAGCGGGGGACAGGGGGTAGATACGCAGTATTTT. Translating it yields CASSGGQGVDTQYF.

For the CDR3, the DNA is TGTGCCACCAGCAGACCAGGGGGACGGGAAAAACTGTTTTTT. It translates to CATSRPGGREKLFF. V is TRBV15 and J is TRBJ1-4, with 7 bases fitting TRBD1. Germline loops: CDR1 LNHNV, CDR2 YYDKDF (reference sequence). The CDR3 has 14 residues. Germline trimming cut 2 bases from V and 8 bases from J; bases unmatched to any gene: 5.

The chain joins TRBV5-4 to TRBJ2-1, with D unclear. The V gene's germline CDR1 is SGHNT and CDR2 YYREEE (reference sequence). Trimming took 1 base from V and 9 from J, leaving 5 bases between them. The CDR3 contains 11 residues. CDR3 DNA: TGTGCCAGCAGCTTGATAGGTGAGCAGTTCTTC. Translated: CASSLIGEQFF.

The count of this clone is one. V gene TRBV7-2 combines with J gene TRBJ2-7, with 10 bases lining up with TRBD2. V dropped 1 base and J dropped 10; count of bases not matched to a gene: 7. Germline-derived CDR1 and CDR2 are SGHTA and FQGNSA. CDR3 length: 14 amino acids. The CDR3 loop is CASSLGLAGAFQYF. CDR3 nucleotide sequence: TGTGCCAGCAGCTTAGGGCTAGCGGGGGCCTTCCAGTACTTC.

V usage is TRBV2 and J usage is TRBJ1-1; no definite D call. V lost 4 bases and J 0 bases, leaving 6 bases between the germline ends. Germline V gives CDR1 SNHLY, CDR2 FYNNEI. The CDR3 has 13 residues. The DNA of the CDR3 is TGTGCCAGCAGTGGGCAGATGAACACTGAAGCTTTCTTT. Translation: CASSGQMNTEAFF. Complete variable domain (other parts from reference TRBV2 and TRBJ1-1): EPEVTQTPSHQVTQMGQEVILRCVPISNHLYFYWYRQILGQKVEFLVSFYNNEISEKSEIFDDQFSVERPDGSNFTLKIRSTKLEDSAMYFCASSGQMNTEAFFGQGTRLTVV.

The chain couples TRBV7-8 to TRBJ2-3; D assignment may be TRBD1 or TRBD2 (5 bases each). Germline values: CDR1 SGHVS, CDR2 FQNEAQ. The V end lost 3 bases, the J end lost 6 bases, and 16 bases lay between the germline ends. CDR3 length equals 15 residues. The CDR3 protein is CASSFQMGPGDTQYF. In DNA, the CDR3 is TGTGCCAGCAGCTTCCAGATGGGGCCGGGGGATACGCAGTATTTT.

This chain links TRBV4-3 with TRBJ1-1; D is possibly TRBD1 (5 bases). Germline CDR1 reads LGHNA; CDR2 reads YSLEER. This CDR3 comprises 13 residues. V was trimmed by 3 bases and J by 8 bases, leaving 13 bases between them. The CDR3 spells CASSQVREHEAFF. The CDR3 DNA reads TGCGCCAGCAGCCAGGTCAGGGAACACGAAGCTTTCTTT.

This clone is a singleton in its sample. The chain has TRBV6-6 and TRBJ1-1; D remains ambiguous. This CDR3 has 10 amino acids. The germline V gene encodes CDR1 MNHNY and CDR2 SVGAGI (reference sequence). Trimming pared 2 bases from V and 11 bases from J, leaving 6 bases between. The CDR3 coding sequence is TGTGCCAGCAGTTACAGGCCGGCTTTCTTT. As protein: CASSYRPAFF.

This clone was detected once. V and J are TRBV27 and TRBJ2-7; D may be TRBD1 or TRBD2 (5 bases each). Trimming took 6 bases from V and 6 from J, leaving 15 bases between them. CDR1 and CDR2 (germline): MNHEY, SMNVEV (reference sequence). The CDR3 is 13 amino acids. CDR3 coding DNA: TGTGCCAGCAGGCCGGGACCGACTCTCGAGCAGTACTTC. As protein: CASRPGPTLEQYF.

V usage is TRBV7-3 and J usage is TRBJ2-1; D not certain. CDR3 length equals 11 residues. Germline V CDR1 and CDR2: SGHTA, FQGTGA. V was shortened by 1 base and J by 9 bases, with 4 bases between the two germline ends. CDR3 protein: CASSLMGEQFF. The CDR3 nucleotides are TGTGCCAGCAGCTTAATGGGTGAGCAGTTCTTC.

This chain links TRBV7-6 with TRBJ1-1; no clear D gene. Looked up from germline, CDR1 is SGHVS and CDR2 is FNYEAQ. Trimming pared 3 bases from V and 10 bases from J, leaving 15 bases between. The CDR3 runs 13 residues. CDR3 protein: CASSFTEGRVAFF. The CDR3, as DNA: TGTGCCAGCAGCTTCACCGAGGGAAGGGTAGCTTTCTTT.

The rearrangement joins TRBV7-9 to TRBJ2-5; D might be TRBD1 (6 bases). The CDR3 runs to 16 residues. The germline V gene encodes CDR1 SEHNR and CDR2 FQNEAQ (reference sequence). Deletions cut 5 bases from V and 3 bases from J, with 19 bases between. The chain's CDR3 is CASSAYYRDSKETQYF. CDR3 in DNA: TGTGCCAGCAGCGCATATTACAGGGATTCAAAAGAGACCCAGTACTTC.

The chain joins TRBV11-3 to TRBJ2-5; 12 bases map to TRBD2. Germline V lookup: CDR1 SGHNT, CDR2 YENEEA. CDR3 length equals 16 residues. The V gene end was trimmed by 4 bases and the J gene end by 5 bases; junction bases not matched to a gene: 8. The chain's CDR3 is CASSSSGTSGWETQYF. DNA for the CDR3: TGTGCCAGCAGCTCATCCGGGACTAGCGGGTGGGAGACCCAGTACTTC.

V usage is TRBV9 and J usage is TRBJ1-2, with D tentatively TRBD1 (6 bases). V was cut by 3 bases and J by 4 bases, with 16 bases left in between. The CDR3 is made up of 15 amino acids. Germline V gene sequence: CDR1 SGDLS, CDR2 YYNGEE. CDR3: CASSAYREGGYGYTF. CDR3 nucleotide sequence: TGTGCCAGCAGCGCATACAGGGAGGGAGGCTATGGCTACACCTTC. The variable domain in full, completed from reference TRBV9 and TRBJ1-2, reads DSGVTQTPKHLITATGQRVTLRCSPRSGDLSVYWYQQSLDQGLQFLIQYYNGEERAKGNILERFSAQQFPDLHSELNLSSLELGDSALYFCASSAYREGGYGYTFGSGTRLTVV.

CDR3: CASSLVELAKNIQYF. CDR3 nucleotides: TGTGCCAGCAGCTTAGTTGAGTTAGCCAAAAACATTCAGTACTTC. The gene calls are TRBV7-9 and TRBJ2-4; D not resolved. Germline values: CDR1 SEHNR, CDR2 FQNEAQ (reference sequence). The CDR3 is 15 residues long. Trimming removed 1 base at V and 0 bases at J, with 7 bases between.